This T cell receptor (beta chain) was identified in a study of T cells after posttransplantation cyclophosphamide. The naive gate required viable CD3+CD4+ or CD3+CD8+ cells with CCR7+CD45RA+CD45RO-CD95-CD27+CD28+ phenotype. On the day of bone marrow donation, the related graft donor provided peripheral blood. CDR1 and CDR2 from the germline V gene are GTSNPN and SVGIG (reference sequence). With 2 bases removed from V and 3 bases from J, the gap between germline ends came to 7 bases. CDR3 length: 12 residues. On this clone: Its target is unknown.

General study points: Recipient CMV seropositivity and CMV reactivation strongly tracked TRB clonality. Tissue-infiltrating T cells from skin or gut overlapped little with blood T cells. Donor-recipient repertoire similarity was low at 1-2 months, rising over year one.

Sequencing was performed with immunoSEQ multiplex PCR; in TCRdb, only in-frame clones are kept and a portion is missing. Seen here are around 16,000 clones, roughly 94% observed once, and the top ten hold 0.25% to 0.3%. The chain employs TRBV30 and TRBJ1-2; D might be TRBD1 (6 bases). The TCR was taken from a woman between 50 and 59 years old in good health and a related stem cell transplant donor. Sequences were obtained from naive CD4+ T cells sorted from blood. This CDR3 is CAWSPGDYGYTF. CDR3 nucleotide sequence: TGTGCCTGGAGTCCAGGGGACTATGGCTACACCTTC.